This TCR beta chain was retrieved from a study of shared T cell receptors in the human thymus. The CDR3 totals 15 residues. CDR1 is SGHAT, CDR2 FQNNGV, per germline. V gave up 3 bases and J gave up 4 bases, with 15 bases separating them. This clone was recorded only once. Sequenced by immunoSEQ multiplex PCR; TCRdb stores in-frame clones only, minus some. The sample has more than 550,000 clones; approximately 85% are singletons. These same data were also listed under a study on human thymus T cells.

The V gene is TRBV11-2, the J gene TRBJ1-2, with a possible D match to TRBD1 (6 bases). The source of this sequence is a girl under three years old with a congenital heart defect. The specimen was thymocytes. The CDR3 sequence is CASSFDPTGSYGYTF. CDR3 bases: TGTGCCAGCAGCTTCGACCCGACAGGTTCCTATGGCTACACCTTC.